One and the same sample provided the 27 T cell receptor beta chains below, sequenced in a study of radiation and T cells in renal cell carcinoma. Time point in this sample: baseline pretreatment blood. Specified treatment: 15 Gy SBRT to primary tumor, nephrectomy 4 weeks later. This table comes from immunoSEQ multiplex PCR, and its TCRdb copy is limited to in-frame clones, with some not included. Of about 140,000 clones listed, over 80% are singletons. The source was blood, collected from a patient whose treatment included radiotherapy and nephrectomy. The receptors derive from a woman aged 45-60 years with renal cell carcinoma.

The chain is built from TRBV14 and TRBJ2-1; 9 positions agree with TRBD2. Trimming took 5 bases from V and 6 from J; bases not matched to a gene: 5. Germline V CDR1 and CDR2: SGHDN, FVKESK. This CDR3 contains 14 residues. Here the CDR3 DNA reads TGTGCCAGCAGCATAGTAGCGGGAGCCAATGAGCAGTTCTTC. This codes for CASSIVAGANEQFF.

This chain uses TRBV18 with TRBJ1-1; 7 bases line up with TRBD1. CDR1 KGHSH and CDR2 LQKENI come from the germline V gene. The length of the CDR3 is 15 residues. With 2 bases clipped from V and 1 base from J, the junction kept 4 bases outside the gene matches. CDR3 DNA sequence: TGTGCCAGCTCACCATACAGGGGAAGGAACACTGAAGCTTTCTTT. Translating gives CASSPYRGRNTEAFF.

The CDR3 protein is CASHRLAGPNEQFF. For the CDR3, the DNA is TGTGCCAGCCATCGACTAGCGGGACCCAATGAGCAGTTCTTC. The chain joins TRBV6-5 to TRBJ2-1; 11 bases map to TRBD2. J was trimmed by 6 bases and V by 8 bases; bases with no gene match: 6. The CDR3 is 14 residues long. CDR1 and CDR2 from the germline V gene are MNHEY and SVGAGI.

This sequence joins TRBV5-1 and TRBJ2-7; no clear D gene. CDR1 SGHRS and CDR2 YFSETQ come from the germline V gene. Trimming cost V 3 bases and J 3 bases, with 13 bases left between them. CDR3 length: 14 residues. The CDR3, as DNA: TGCGCCAGCAGCTCCACCGGGTTCCACTACGAGCAGTACTTC. Its translation: CASSSTGFHYEQYF.

Worth noting for this clone: An end of the junction differs from the germline gene, which may be a read error. The chain couples TRBV4-1 to TRBJ1-3; 7 bases are a match to TRBD1. CDR3 length: 10 amino acids. The germline V gene has CDR1 MGHRA and CDR2 YSYEKL. CDR3 nucleotide sequence: TGCGCCAGCAGCAACCGGGACAGCGATTTT. Protein sequence: CASSNRDSDF.

V gene TRBV6-5 combines with J gene TRBJ1-5; no reliable D call. Trimming shortened V by 2 bases and J by 3 bases, and 5 bases separated the two germline ends. The germline V gene encodes CDR1 MNHEY and CDR2 SVGAGI. CDR3 size: 13 residues. CDR3 in amino acids: CASSYRDNQPQHF. The DNA for the CDR3 is TGTGCCAGCAGTTACAGGGACAATCAGCCCCAGCATTTT.

The gene calls are TRBV10-3 and TRBJ2-3; 7 bases line up with TRBD2. Germline CDR1 and CDR2: ENHRY and SYGVKD. V gave up 4 bases and J gave up 2 bases; unmatched junction bases: 12. The CDR3 loop spans 17 amino acids. The CDR3 DNA sequence: TGTGCCATCAGTGCCAGCGGGATGAAAAGGGTCACAGATACGCAGTATTTT. It encodes CAISASGMKRVTDTQYF.

The chain uses TRBV4-1 and TRBJ1-6, with no clear D. The V and J ends lost 0 bases and 0 bases respectively, with 12 bases between them. Germline CDR1 reads MGHRA; CDR2 reads YSYEKL. This CDR3 comprises 18 residues. CDR3 sequence: CASSQDHTRSSYNSPLHF. As DNA, the CDR3 is TGCGCCAGCAGCCAAGATCACACTAGGAGCTCCTATAATTCACCCCTCCACTTT.

The gene calls are TRBV29-1 and TRBJ2-7; the D gene is possibly TRBD1 (5 bases). CDR1 and CDR2 (germline): SQVTM, ANQGSEA. The V and J ends lost 3 bases and 3 bases respectively, with 12 bases between them. CDR3 size: 13 residues. CDR3 DNA: TGCAGCGTTGAGGGGCAGGGTGTCTACGAGCAGTACTTC. Its translation is CSVEGQGVYEQYF.

The chain recombines TRBV5-1 with TRBJ2-2; D might be TRBD1 (5 bases). Germline V gene data show CDR1 as SGHRS and CDR2 as YFSETQ. The V and J ends lost 4 bases and 3 bases respectively, with 13 bases between them. The CDR3 has 15 residues. CDR3 region: CASSKDRRDTGELFF. CDR3 coding DNA: TGCGCCAGCAGCAAAGACAGAAGAGACACCGGGGAGCTGTTTTTT.

This clone has a handful of counts. The chain recombines TRBV7-2 with TRBJ2-3, with D unresolved. Between the trimmed V and J ends, which lost 1 base and 6 bases, there was a span of 5 bases. There are 12 residues in the CDR3. Germline values: CDR1 SGHTA, CDR2 FQGNSA. The CDR3: CASSLVGDTQYF. The CDR3 DNA reads TGTGCCAGCAGCTTAGTGGGGGATACGCAGTATTTT.

The rearrangement joins TRBV15 to TRBJ2-5; D is unresolved. The CDR3 is 11 amino acids. Germline-derived CDR1 and CDR2 are LNHNV and YYDKDF (reference sequence). V was cut by 5 bases and J by 8 bases, with 9 bases left in between. The CDR3 here is CATSPDRTQYF. As DNA, the CDR3 is TGTGCCACCAGCCCCGACCGTACCCAGTACTTC.

The DNA of the CDR3 is TGTGCCAGCAGCTTGGCGTCTACAACGGGGAATTCACCCCTCCACTTT. Translating it yields CASSLASTTGNSPLHF. The chain links TRBV5-4 to TRBJ1-6; D ambiguous. The germline gives CDR1 SGHNT, CDR2 YYREEE (reference sequence). V lost 0 bases, J lost 7 bases, and 14 bases lay in between. This CDR3 is 16 amino acids long. Supplemented by reference TRBV5-4 and TRBJ1-6, the full variable domain reads ETGVTQSPTHLIKTRGQQVTLRCSSQSGHNTVSWYQQALGQGPQFIFQYYREEENGRGNFPPRFSGLQFPNYSSELNVNALELDDSALYLCASSLASTTGNSPLHFGNGTRLTVT.

The chain employs TRBV5-1 and TRBJ2-5, with TRBD2 matching 13 bases. Germline CDR1 SGHRS, CDR2 YFSETQ. With 3 bases clipped from V and 5 bases from J, the junction kept 4 bases outside the gene matches. The CDR3 loop spans 15 amino acids. The CDR3 region is CASSWTSGSRETQYF. In nucleotides, the CDR3 is TGCGCCAGCAGCTGGACTAGCGGGAGTCGGGAGACCCAGTACTTC.

This chain links TRBV7-2 with TRBJ1-3, with unresolved D. The CDR3 runs 16 residues. Trimming shortened V by 5 bases and J by 4 bases, and 18 bases separated the two germline ends. Germline V gene data show CDR1 as SGHTA and CDR2 as FQGNSA. CDR3 nucleotides: TGTGCCAGCAGCCCGCGCCCCGACGCCCGGGGAAACACCATATATTTT. Protein product: CASSPRPDARGNTIYF. The variable domain in full, completed from reference TRBV7-2 and TRBJ1-3, reads GAGVSQSPSNKVTEKGKDVELRCDPISGHTALYWYRQSLGQGLEFLIYFQGNSAPDKSGLPSDRFSAERTGGSVSTLTIQRTQQEDSAVYLCASSPRPDARGNTIYFGEGSWLTVV.

The genes are TRBV7-8 and TRBJ1-6; 7 positions agree with TRBD1. Germline lookup yields CDR1 SGHVS and CDR2 FQNEAQ. The trim removed 8 bases at V and 0 bases at J, leaving 19 bases unmatched. This CDR3 has 20 amino acids. In DNA form, the CDR3 reads TGTGCCAGCCAAGACAGGGATTATCGCCGTTCTAGCTCCTATAATTCACCCCTCCACTTT. Protein sequence: CASQDRDYRRSSSYNSPLHF.

The chain recombines TRBV15 with TRBJ1-2; D gene ambiguous. V dropped 0 bases and J dropped 6 bases, with 14 bases sitting between them. The CDR3 covers 15 residues. Germline V lookup: CDR1 LNHNV, CDR2 YYDKDF (reference sequence). The CDR3 spells CATSRDLWAEDGYTF. The CDR3 DNA is TGTGCCACCAGCAGAGATCTTTGGGCGGAGGATGGCTACACCTTC.

The sample holds one count of this clone. The chain recombines TRBV7-9 with TRBJ2-1; 11 bases match TRBD2. The CDR3 runs to 16 residues. CDR1 is SEHNR, CDR2 FQNEAQ, per germline (reference sequence). J gave up 1 base and V 5 bases, and 4 bases lay outside the gene matches. The CDR3, as DNA: TGTGCCAGCAGCCCCACTAGCGGGAGTTCCTACAATGAGCAGTTCTTC. Its translation is CASSPTSGSSYNEQFF.

This sequence joins TRBV10-2 and TRBJ2-2; D is ambiguous. Trimming took 3 bases from V and 5 from J, leaving 16 bases between them. This CDR3 contains 16 residues. In germline, CDR1 is WSHSY, CDR2 SAAADI. In DNA, the CDR3 is TGCGCCAGCAGTGACCCCGGTACCTTAGGGACCGGGGAGCTGTTTTTT. Encoded protein: CASSDPGTLGTGELFF.

V usage is TRBV10-2 and J usage is TRBJ2-7; no definite D call. The germline V gene encodes CDR1 WSHSY and CDR2 SAAADI. V dropped 2 bases and J dropped 2 bases, with 7 bases sitting between them. CDR3 length: 13 residues. The CDR3 here is CASSERRAYEQYF. The CDR3 nucleotides read TGCGCCAGCAGTGAGCGAAGGGCCTACGAGCAGTACTTC.

This clone was observed a single time. The J gene is TRBJ2-3, the V gene TRBV9; D gene uncertain. The ends were cut back, 0 bases at V and 3 bases at J, with 2 bases in the middle. This CDR3 has 12 amino acids. Germline V gene sequence: CDR1 SGDLS, CDR2 YYNGEE. The CDR3 reads CASSVATDTQYF. The DNA for the CDR3 is TGTGCCAGCAGCGTAGCTACAGATACGCAGTATTTT.

CDR3 sequence (DNA): TGTGCCAGCAGCGTAGGCTTAGAAAACACTGAAGCTTTCTTT. This sequence encodes CASSVGLENTEAFF. V usage is TRBV9 and J usage is TRBJ1-1; no reliable D call. Trimming removed 0 bases at V and 2 bases at J, with 8 bases between. CDR1 SGDLS and CDR2 YYNGEE come from the germline V gene. This CDR3 contains 14 residues.

This clone appeared a single time. CDR3 region: CAITRGPGLANNEQFF. CDR3 nucleotides: TGTGCCATCACCCGGGGGCCGGGACTAGCAAACAATGAGCAGTTCTTC. The V and J genes are TRBV10-3 and TRBJ2-1; 9 bases are shared with TRBD2. Germline lookup yields CDR1 ENHRY and CDR2 SYGVKD. The CDR3 has 16 residues. Losses at the gene ends were 7 bases for V and 5 bases for J; bases not matched to a gene: 12.

The V call is TRBV5-1, the J call TRBJ1-5, with D possibly TRBD1 on 6 matching bases. Germline CDR1 SGHRS, CDR2 YFSETQ. This CDR3 spans 13 amino acids. V lost 3 bases to trimming and J lost 8 bases, with 12 bases between them. In DNA form, the CDR3 reads TGCGCCAGCAGCTCAGGGGTATCGGAGCCCCAGCATTTT. This sequence encodes CASSSGVSEPQHF.

The chain has TRBV30 and TRBJ2-6; D is tentatively TRBD1 or TRBD2 (5 bases each). Germline CDR1 and CDR2: GTSNPN and SVGIG (reference sequence). The CDR3 is 14 amino acids. The CDR3 bases are TGTGCATCGGGGCAGGGTTCTGGGGCCAACGTCCTGACTTTC. Translated: CASGQGSGANVLTF.

The V and J genes are TRBV6-5 and TRBJ1-1; 7 bases are a match to TRBD1. With V trimmed by 5 bases and J by 11 bases, 8 bases remained unmatched. CDR1 and CDR2 from the germline V gene are MNHEY and SVGAGI. The CDR3 is 12 residues long. In nucleotides, the CDR3 is TGTGCCAGCAGTGACCCAGGGGGTGAGGCTTTCTTT. It is translated as CASSDPGGEAFF.

This clone was observed once. The genes are TRBV7-2 and TRBJ2-7; a possible D gene is TRBD1 (6 bases). Germline values: CDR1 SGHTA, CDR2 FQGNSA. The CDR3 runs 15 residues. Between the trimmed V and J ends, which lost 1 base and 0 bases, there was a span of 10 bases. This CDR3 reads CASSLVWGRSYEQYF. CDR3 DNA: TGTGCCAGCAGCTTAGTCTGGGGGCGCTCCTACGAGCAGTACTTC.